Here is one TCR beta chain with its context. Its antigen is currently unknown. The data stem from a study of T cell responses to AZD1222 COVID-19 vaccine. Study outcomes and limitations: Scientists sampled the repertoires only once the peak T cell response had passed.

TCRdb keeps only in-frame clones here, not all; method: immunoSEQ multiplex PCR. The table has around 95,000 clones, just under 90% seen once. Deletions cut 3 bases from V and 7 bases from J, with 15 bases between. The CDR3 runs 15 residues. Germline CDR1 is MDHEN and CDR2 is SYDVKM. This rearrangement joins TRBV28 to TRBJ1-4, with D hard to call. Sample: peripheral blood, taken on day 0 of AZD1222 vaccination. This sequence was found in an adult in good health. The CDR3 bases are TGTGCCAGCAGTTTGGGTTCGGCGGGGATTGAAAAACTGTTTTTT. Encoded protein: CASSLGSAGIEKLFF.